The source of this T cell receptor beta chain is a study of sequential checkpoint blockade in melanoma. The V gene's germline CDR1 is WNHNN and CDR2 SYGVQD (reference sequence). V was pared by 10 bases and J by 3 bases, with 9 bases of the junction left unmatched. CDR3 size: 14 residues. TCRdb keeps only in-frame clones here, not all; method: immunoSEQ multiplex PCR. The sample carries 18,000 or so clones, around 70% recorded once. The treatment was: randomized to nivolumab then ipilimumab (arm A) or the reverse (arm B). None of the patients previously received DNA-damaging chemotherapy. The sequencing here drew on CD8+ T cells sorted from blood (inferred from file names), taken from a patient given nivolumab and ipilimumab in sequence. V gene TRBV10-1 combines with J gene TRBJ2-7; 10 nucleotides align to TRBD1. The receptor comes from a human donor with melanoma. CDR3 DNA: TGCGCCATCCAAGGACAGGGGGAATTCTACGAGCAGTACTTC. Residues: CAIQGQGEFYEQYF.